This T cell receptor (beta chain) was captured in a study of blood T cell repertoires in COVID-19. Generated by immunoSEQ multiplex PCR, the TCRdb table keeps only in-frame clones and is missing some. The sample records roughly 330,000 clones, around 87% being singletons. Participants' reported clinical history set cohort assignment. Recovered Cohort 3 donors showed two negative PCRs, clearance, or symptom resolution. This CDR3 has 13 residues. CDR1 and CDR2 (germline): MNHEY, SVGAGI. With V trimmed by 6 bases and J by 11 bases, 12 bases remained unmatched. The source material was PBMCs or T cells enriched from blood (not recorded which). This chain uses TRBV6-5 with TRBJ1-1; TRBD1 matches at 7 bases. The TCR sequence derives from a woman in her 30s who had recovered from COVID-19. The CDR3 DNA follows: TGTGCCAGCAGCGGCAGGGGGTCCTCGGGGGCTTTCTTT. Its translation: CASSGRGSSGAFF.